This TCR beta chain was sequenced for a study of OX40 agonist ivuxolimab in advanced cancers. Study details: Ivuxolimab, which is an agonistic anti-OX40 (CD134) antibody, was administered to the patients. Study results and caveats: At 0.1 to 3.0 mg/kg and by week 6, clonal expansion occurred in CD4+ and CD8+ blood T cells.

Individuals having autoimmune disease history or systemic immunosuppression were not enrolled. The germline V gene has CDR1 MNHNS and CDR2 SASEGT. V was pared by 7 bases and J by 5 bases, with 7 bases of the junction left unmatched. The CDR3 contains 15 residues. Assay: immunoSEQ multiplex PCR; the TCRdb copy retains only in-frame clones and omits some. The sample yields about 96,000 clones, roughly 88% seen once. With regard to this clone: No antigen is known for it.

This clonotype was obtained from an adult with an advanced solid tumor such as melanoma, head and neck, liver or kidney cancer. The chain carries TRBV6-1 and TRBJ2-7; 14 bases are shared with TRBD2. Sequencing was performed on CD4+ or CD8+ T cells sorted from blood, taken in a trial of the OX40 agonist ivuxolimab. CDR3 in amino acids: CASTGTSGSGDEQYF. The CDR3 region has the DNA TGTGCCAGCACCGGGACTAGCGGGAGCGGGGACGAGCAGTACTTC.